This record looks at one TCR beta chain sequence and its context. Its antigen is not identified. This sample is part of a study of cytomegalovirus exposure and HLA in healthy donors. V lost 5 bases and J lost 7; bases outside the gene matches: 6. CDR1 and CDR2 (germline): ENHRY, SYGVKD. The CDR3 has 16 residues. General study findings and limits: It was likely that a cluster of highly shared sequence variants was a sequencing artifact. Per a prior analysis, the majority of TCR beta V segments were productive roughly 87% or roughly 30% of the time. For presence/absence analyses, sequencing depth was assumed to be roughly uniform across donors. Cytomegalovirus status, reportedly, was diagnosed with high specificity and sensitivity by the classifier.

The PCR was carried out with 60 Vbeta primers and 13 Jbeta primers. Only in-frame clones appear in the TCRdb table, and some are missing; sequencing was by immunoSEQ multiplex PCR. Of about 140,000 clones listed, under 70% are singletons. The chain recombines TRBV10-3 with TRBJ2-2, with 14 positions matching TRBD2. Input material: PBMCs. The receptor was isolated from a man aged 30-40 years in good health and CMV-seropositive. The CDR3 here is CAISPGLAGAGGELFF. DNA of the CDR3: TGTGCCATCAGTCCGGGACTAGCGGGAGCGGGCGGGGAGCTGTTTTTT.